This TCR beta chain was retrieved from a study of Ad26.COV2.S vaccination and SARS-CoV-2 variants. On the study more broadly: A participant enrolled in the COV1001 Ad26.COV2.S trial arm provided the sample. Donor got 5x10^10 or 1x10^11 viral particles of Ad26.COV2.S.

Treatment given: about 20 received Ad26.COV2.S at low or high dose, single or two shots; 5 received placebo; per-sample allocation not given. Sample collection was performed on day 63 after the first vaccine or placebo injection. Vaccine was an Ad26 vector expressing Wuhan-strain SARS-CoV-2 spike. Generated by immunoSEQ multiplex PCR, the TCRdb table keeps only in-frame clones and is missing some. Among a few hundred thousand clones listed, approximately 83% were seen once. Comment on this clone: Its antigen is not identified.

Trimming removed 4 bases at V and 0 bases at J, with 4 bases between. CDR1 and CDR2 (germline): WNHNN, SYGVQD (reference sequence). This CDR3 contains 12 residues. General study results and limits: An underestimation of total T cell responses may have resulted from the TCR breadth and depth analyses.

The rearrangement uses TRBV10-1 and TRBJ2-7; no firm D call. Sequenced here: peripheral blood, sampled in a trial of Ad26.COV2.S vaccine versus placebo. The TCR comes from a person between 18 and 59 years old who received the Ad26.COV2.S COVID-19 vaccine or a placebo. The CDR3 region has the DNA TGCGCCAGCAGTGTTAGCTCCTACGAGCAGTACTTC. This gives the protein CASSVSSYEQYF.